The T cell receptor beta chain under discussion was sequenced for a study of blood T cell repertoires in COVID-19. Measured with immunoSEQ multiplex PCR; TCRdb has only the in-frame clones, and not every one. The profile shows about 320,000 clones, approximately 81% of them singletons. V lost 3 bases, J lost 0 bases, and 4 bases lay in between. In germline, CDR1 is SGDLS, CDR2 YYNGEE. The CDR3 is 13 residues long. The rearrangement links TRBV9 to TRBJ1-3; D unresolved. This receptor was identified in a woman in her thirties who had been exposed to COVID-19. What was sequenced was PBMCs or T cells enriched from blood (not recorded which). CDR3 DNA sequence: TGTGCCAGCAGCGACAGCTCTGGAAACACCATATATTTT. Translating it yields CASSDSSGNTIYF.